This section outlines one TCR beta chain sequence together with its context. The antigen remains undetermined. Primers for the PCR totalled 60 Vbeta and 13 Jbeta. TCRdb's table, derived via immunoSEQ multiplex PCR, lists solely in-frame clones and lacks some. This sample carries 150,000 to 200,000 clones, with around 0.7% going to the ten biggest clones. The data belong to a study of cytomegalovirus exposure and HLA in healthy donors. About the study: One earlier analysis, a look at around 180 million T cells, found some 100 million unique TCR beta sequences.

General study findings and limits: Approximately 18,000 TCR beta sequences were associated with HLA alleles at 0.05 false discovery rate in a later analysis. In an earlier analysis, most TCR beta V segments were productive about 87% or about 30% of the time. Both high specificity and high sensitivity reportedly marked the classifier's diagnosis of cytomegalovirus status.

Sequenced: PBMCs. The source of this sequence is a boy between 5 and 17 years old in good health and CMV-seronegative.

The CDR3 DNA sequence: TGTGCCAGCAGGGGAGCACGATTGATGAACACTGAAGCTTTCTTT. Translation gives CASRGARLMNTEAFF. The chain employs TRBV2 and TRBJ1-1; D gene uncertain. The germline gives CDR1 SNHLY, CDR2 FYNNEI. V shed 6 bases and J shed 0 bases, with 14 bases lying between them. The length of the CDR3 is 15 residues.